This T cell receptor (beta chain) was sequenced during a study of shared clonotypes between healthy human individuals (dated by TCRdb to about 2020). About the full investigation: The cohort comprised two women and three men aged 18 to 49 years. For each donor, CD4 naive and CD4 memory were each given three plates, CD8 naive was given two plates, and CD8 memory was given one plate. Blood TCR repertoires of roughly five healthy adults were deeply sequenced to estimate repertoire size and the extent of clonotype sharing between individuals. Libraries were prepared and TCR repertoires were sequenced by different laboratories using diverse techniques, in order to increase sequencing depth and limit assay-specific biases. Between about 0.85 and 10 billion PBMCs per donor were obtained by leukapheresis.

The germline V gene (reference sequence) provides CDR1 MNHNY and CDR2 SVGAGI. V is reduced by 7 bases and J by 8 bases, leaving a spacing of 17 bases between them. CDR3 length: 13 amino acids, cysteine to phenylalanine. The only DNA kept is the CDR3, 39 bases in frame from the first base. Using the deep immunoSEQ assay, multiplex PCR amplified TCR CDR3 regions from genomic DNA. Extracted genomic DNA from each cell subset was spread evenly across all wells of several immunoSEQ 96-well plates, with each plate serving as a replicate. For sorted subsets, about 200 ng genomic DNA, equal to 25,000 to 35,000 T cell genomes, was loaded into each replicate PCR. Purified libraries were quantified with a Qubit 3.0 fluorometer, sized on a Bioanalyzer 2100, and re-quantified with the KAPA Library Quantification kit. Each immunoSEQ 96-well plate was sequenced on its own single-read 150-cycle Illumina NextSeq 550 flow cell. The published analysis was carried out like this. The immunoSEQ output contained only junctional sequences without quality scores, so filtering could not match that applied to full-length reads. Sequences were annotated with PyIR, a Python wrapper for IgBLAST v1.9, and V/J genes and CDR3 were assigned using IMGT germline references. Any read was removed if the V/J assignment was weak (E-value above 1e-6), the CDR3 was missing, or the read contained stop codons, out-of-frame junctions, or ambiguous translated residues. V3J clonotypes were defined as sequences sharing the same inferred V gene, J gene, and CDR3 amino acid sequence. Percentage overlap between repertoires was computed as shared unique clonotypes divided by the size of the smaller repertoire. Three approaches were used to assess repertoire richness: RTK rarefaction, the Chao1 estimator, and Recon v2.1 estimates of unobserved clonotypes. For all TCRbeta clonotypes obtained by the gDNA method from four donors, generation probabilities were computed with OLGA. TCRdb retrieved this table from immuneACCESS and kept in-frame rearrangements only. Not all clones are present; in checked studies, unresolved V genes account for under half, and no reason is known for the remainder. That table is the source of V, J and clone size, and D and trimming were worked out from the DNA. This sample gives around 2.5 million clones in total; roughly 93% of them show up just once. The ten top clones hold around 0.4% of the sample.

A remark on this clone: The target of this receptor is not known. One base away there is no much larger clone; base qualities are not given.

Healthy HIV-negative adults with no recently reported acute infections or vaccinations were included as donors. Only Caucasian adults living in Nashville, Tennessee, USA were represented among the donors. CD4+ T cells were enriched by magnetic negative selection, after which naive cells were positively selected on CD45RA and the negative fraction was taken as the memory subset. Blood was obtained by leukapheresis, after which PBMCs were separated by Ficoll-Histopaque density gradient centrifugation and cryopreserved in liquid nitrogen vapor phase. Analytical flow cytometry was used to check the purity and quantity of every magnetically sorted T cell population. Genomic DNA was isolated from each sorted fraction and quantified by UV absorbance on a Nanodrop 2000c. Here is what the overall study found, with its caveats: About 5% of naive CD4, 3.5% of naive CD8, roughly 2.4% of memory CD4, and 0.35% to 0.4% of memory CD8 clonotypes were shared across a few donors. Naive subsets generally had larger estimated clonotype richness than memory subsets. Even with the large sequencing depth, rarefaction of the sorted-subset datasets indicated that sequencing was incomplete. Only blood was sampled, and tissue TCR repertoires likely differ from those in blood. Clonotypes shared by all four sorted-subset donors showed higher generation probabilities than non-shared clonotypes. The genetic and exposure-history diversity represented was limited by the small number of donors. Based on pairwise subsampling, the degree of clonotype sharing among donors was expected to be affected by sequencing depth.

The sequence links TRBV6-6 to TRBJ1-2, with the D gene not confidently named. This sequence originates from a man aged 18 to 30 in good health. Some clones in this sample may be carry-over from other donors' samples. The specimen was naive CD4+ T cells from PBMCs. This specimen's cell subset or site label, interpreted: CD45RA+ positively selected. The DNA sequence reads TGTGCCAGCACCCTCCGTAGCGGGGTCGGCTACACCTTC. Its protein product is CASTLRSGVGYTF.